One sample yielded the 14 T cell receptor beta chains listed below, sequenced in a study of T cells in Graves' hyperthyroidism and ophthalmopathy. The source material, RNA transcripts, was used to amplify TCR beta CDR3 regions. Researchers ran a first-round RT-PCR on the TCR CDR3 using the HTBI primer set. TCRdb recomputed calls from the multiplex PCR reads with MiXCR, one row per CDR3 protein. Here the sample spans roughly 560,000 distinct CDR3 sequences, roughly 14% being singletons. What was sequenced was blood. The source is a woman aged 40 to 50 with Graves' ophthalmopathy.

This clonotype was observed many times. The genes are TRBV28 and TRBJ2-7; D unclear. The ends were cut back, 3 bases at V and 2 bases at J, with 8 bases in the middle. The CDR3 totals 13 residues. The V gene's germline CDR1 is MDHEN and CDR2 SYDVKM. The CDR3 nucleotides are TGTGCCAGCAGTTTGCAGGATACCTACGAGCAGTACTTC. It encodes CASSLQDTYEQYF.

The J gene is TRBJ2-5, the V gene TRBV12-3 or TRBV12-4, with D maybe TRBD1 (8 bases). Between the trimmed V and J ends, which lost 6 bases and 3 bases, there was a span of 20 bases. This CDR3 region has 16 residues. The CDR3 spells CASSQPRQGTKETQYF. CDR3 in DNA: TGTGCCAGCAGCCAACCGCGACAGGGGACTAAAGAGACCCAGTACTTC.

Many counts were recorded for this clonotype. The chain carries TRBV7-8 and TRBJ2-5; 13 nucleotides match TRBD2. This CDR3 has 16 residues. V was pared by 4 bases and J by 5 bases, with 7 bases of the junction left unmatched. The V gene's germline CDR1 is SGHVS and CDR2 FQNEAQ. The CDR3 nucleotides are TGTGCCAGCAGCTCCAGGACTAGCGGGAGTGGGGAGACCCAGTACTTC. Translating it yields CASSSRTSGSGETQYF.

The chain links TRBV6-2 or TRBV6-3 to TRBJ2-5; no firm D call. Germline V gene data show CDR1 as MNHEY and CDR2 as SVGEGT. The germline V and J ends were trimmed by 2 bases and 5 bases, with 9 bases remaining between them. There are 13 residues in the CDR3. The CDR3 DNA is TGTGCCAGCAGTTACGCCGGCGCTGAGACCCAGTACTTC. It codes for CASSYAGAETQYF.

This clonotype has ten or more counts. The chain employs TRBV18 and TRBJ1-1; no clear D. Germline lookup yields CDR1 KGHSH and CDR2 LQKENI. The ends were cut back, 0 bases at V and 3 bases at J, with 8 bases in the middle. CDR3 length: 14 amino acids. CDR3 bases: TGTGCCAGCTCACCACCTACTGGGCACACTGAAGCTTTCTTT. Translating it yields CASSPPTGHTEAFF.

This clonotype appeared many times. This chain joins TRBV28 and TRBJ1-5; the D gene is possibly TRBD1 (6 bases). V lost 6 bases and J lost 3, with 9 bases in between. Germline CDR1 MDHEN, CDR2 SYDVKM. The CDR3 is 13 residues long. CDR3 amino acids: CASRGHFNQPQHF. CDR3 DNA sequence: TGTGCCAGCAGGGGACACTTCAATCAGCCCCAGCATTTT.

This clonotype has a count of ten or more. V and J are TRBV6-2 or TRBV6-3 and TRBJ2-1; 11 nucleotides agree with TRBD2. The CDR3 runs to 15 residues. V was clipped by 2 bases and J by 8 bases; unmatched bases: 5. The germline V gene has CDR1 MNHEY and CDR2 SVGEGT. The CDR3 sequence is CASSYSTSGSDEQFF. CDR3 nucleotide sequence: TGTGCCAGCAGTTACAGCACTAGCGGGAGTGATGAGCAGTTCTTC.

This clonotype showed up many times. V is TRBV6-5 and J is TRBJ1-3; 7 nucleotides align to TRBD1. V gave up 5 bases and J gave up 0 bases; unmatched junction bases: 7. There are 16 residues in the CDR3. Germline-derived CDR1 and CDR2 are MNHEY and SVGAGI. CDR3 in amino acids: CASSRDSSFSGNTIYF. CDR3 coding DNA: TGTGCCAGCAGTCGGGACAGTTCCTTCTCTGGAAACACCATATATTTT.

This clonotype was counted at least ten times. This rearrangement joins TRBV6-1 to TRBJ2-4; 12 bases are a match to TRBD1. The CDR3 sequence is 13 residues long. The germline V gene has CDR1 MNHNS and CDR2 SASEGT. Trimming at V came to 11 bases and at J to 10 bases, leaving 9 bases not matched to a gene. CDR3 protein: CALGDRGLGIQYF. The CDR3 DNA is TGTGCCTTGGGGGACAGGGGGCTTGGGATTCAGTACTTC.

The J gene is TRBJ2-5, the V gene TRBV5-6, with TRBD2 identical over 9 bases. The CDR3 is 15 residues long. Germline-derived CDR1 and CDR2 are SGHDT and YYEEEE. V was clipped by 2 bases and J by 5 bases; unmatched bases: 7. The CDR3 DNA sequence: TGTGCCAGCAGCTTTGGCGGGAGGGCCGGGGAGACCCAGTACTTC. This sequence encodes CASSFGGRAGETQYF.

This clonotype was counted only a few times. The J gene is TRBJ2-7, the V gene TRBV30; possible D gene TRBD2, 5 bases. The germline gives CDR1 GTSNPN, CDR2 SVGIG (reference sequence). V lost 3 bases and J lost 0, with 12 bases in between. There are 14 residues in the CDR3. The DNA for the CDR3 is TGTGCCTGGAGAGGAGGAATTAGCTCCTACGAGCAGTACTTC. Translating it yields CAWRGGISSYEQYF.

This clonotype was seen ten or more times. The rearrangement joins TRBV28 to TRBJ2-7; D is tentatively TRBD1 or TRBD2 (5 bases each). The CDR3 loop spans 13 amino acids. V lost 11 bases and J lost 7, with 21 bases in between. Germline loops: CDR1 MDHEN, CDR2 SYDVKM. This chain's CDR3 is CALGARNLGEQYF. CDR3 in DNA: TGTGCCCTCGGGGCGCGGAACTTGGGTGAGCAGTACTTC.

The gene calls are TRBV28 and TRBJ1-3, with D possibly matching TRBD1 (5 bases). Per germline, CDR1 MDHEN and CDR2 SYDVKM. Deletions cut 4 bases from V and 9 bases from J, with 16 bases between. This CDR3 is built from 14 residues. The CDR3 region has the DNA TGTGCCAGCAGTTCCGACCCCTTGGGGCGCACCATATATTTT. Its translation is CASSSDPLGRTIYF.

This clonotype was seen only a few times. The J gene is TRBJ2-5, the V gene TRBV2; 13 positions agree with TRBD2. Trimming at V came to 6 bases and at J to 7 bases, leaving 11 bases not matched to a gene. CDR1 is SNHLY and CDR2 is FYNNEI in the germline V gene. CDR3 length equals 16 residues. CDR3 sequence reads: CASSGPGLAGEGTQYF. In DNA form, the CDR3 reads TGTGCCAGCAGCGGACCAGGACTAGCGGGAGAAGGGACCCAGTACTTC.